A selection of T cell receptor beta chains follows, all from one sample in a study of CD8+ T cells in alopecia areata. Sequencing was performed with immunoSEQ multiplex PCR; in TCRdb, only in-frame clones are kept and a portion is missing. The sample has some 160,000 clones, approximately 56% seen once. The sequencing input was CD8+ T cells sorted from blood. The receptor set was obtained from a human donor in good health. The CDR3 runs from the conserved cysteine through the conserved F or W. The D gene is left open where the match is weak. Some rows have no size entry. The others give once, few or many, or a class for an expanded clone.

NA	TRBJ1-2	TRBV18	NA	16	TGTGCCAGCTCACCCATGGGACCCCCTTTTGGCTATGGCTACACCTTC	CASSPMGPPFGYGYTF
TRBD2	TRBJ2-1	TRBV5-1	NA	15	TGCGCCAGCAGCCCTCTAGCGGGAATTCCGGATGAGCAGTTCTTC	CASSPLAGIPDEQFF
TRBD2	TRBJ2-1	TRBV6-6	few	16	TGTGCCAGCAGTTACGGGGCGGGAGGCTCCTACAATGAGCAGTTCTTC	CASSYGAGGSYNEQFF
TRBD2	TRBJ2-2	TRBV6-4	few	14	TGTGCCAGTCAGCGGGACGCGAACACCGGGGAGCTGTTTTTT	CASQRDANTGELFF
NA	TRBJ2-4	TRBV5-4	NA	15	TGTGCCTTCCTCCCGGGGGGCGCGGCCAAAAACATTCAGTACTTC	CAFLPGGAAKNIQYF
NA	TRBJ1-1	TRBV7-8	NA	11	TGTGCCAGCAGCTTTGGTGCTGAAGCTTTCTTT	CASSFGAEAFF
TRBD2	TRBJ2-1	TRBV6-4	many	15	TGTGCCAGCAGTGGACTAGCGGGAGCCTACAATGAGCAGTTCTTC	CASSGLAGAYNEQFF
TRBD1	TRBJ1-2	TRBV29-1	few	11	TGCAGCGTTCAGGACAGGGACGGCTACACCTTC	CSVQDRDGYTF
NA	TRBJ2-5	TRBV14	NA	15	TGTGCCAGCAGCCAAGCGACGACCACACAAGAGACCCAGTACTTC	CASSQATTTQETQYF
NA	TRBJ1-1	TRBV4-1	NA	13	TGCGCCAGCAGCCAAGTTCCGGGCACTGAAGCTTTCTTT	CASSQVPGTEAFF
TRBD2	TRBJ2-1	TRBV5-1	NA	16	TGCGCCAGCAGCTCACTAGCGGGAGGGAAGGGAAATGAGCAGTTCTTC	CASSSLAGGKGNEQFF
NA	TRBJ2-2	TRBV27	few	15	TGTGCCAGCAGTTTAATAAGACCGGGAGCCGGGGAGCTGTTTTTT	CASSLIRPGAGELFF
TRBD2	TRBJ2-7	TRBV7-9	NA	13	TGTGCCAGCAGCATCAGCGGGACCTACGAGCAGTACTTC	CASSISGTYEQYF
NA	TRBJ2-5	TRBV23-1	NA	14	TGCGCCAGCAGTCAATTCACAGATCAAGAGACCCAGTACTTC	CASSQFTDQETQYF
NA	TRBJ2-5	TRBV4-1	NA	15	TGCGCCAGCAGCCTGGTCACGGGGGTCCAAGAGACCCAGTACTTC	CASSLVTGVQETQYF
NA	TRBJ2-7	TRBV4-1	once	16	TGCGCCAGCAGCCAAGGGTGGGGCCAAACCCTCTACGAGCAGTACTTC	CASSQGWGQTLYEQYF
TRBD1	TRBJ2-1	TRBV7-9	NA	15	TGTGCCAGCAGCATCGGGACAGGGGGTAGGAATGAGCAGTTCTTC	CASSIGTGGRNEQFF
TRBD2	TRBJ2-7	TRBV2	NA	20	TGTGCCAGCAGTGAAGCACGACACACCCCTAGCGGGCCCTTGTTCTACGAGCAGTACTTC	CASSEARHTPSGPLFYEQYF
TRBD2	TRBJ2-1	TRBV9	NA	15	TGTGCCAGCAGCGCGGGCGGGAGGAGTAACCATGAGCAGTTCTTC	CASSAGGRSNHEQFF
NA	TRBJ1-2	TRBV6-6	NA	16	TGTGCCAGCAGTTTAGATATCCAGGCTCCTAACTATGGCTACACCTTC	CASSLDIQAPNYGYTF
NA	TRBJ1-2	TRBV30	NA	16	TGTGCCTGGAGTGCCGCTATAAGTCCGCAGCCCTCTTCGAACACCTTC	CAWSAAISPQPSSNTF
TRBD2	TRBJ2-5	TRBV7-9	NA	16	TGTGCCAGCAGCCCCTCTAGCGGGAACATGAAGGAGACCCAGTACTTC	CASSPSSGNMKETQYF
NA	TRBJ2-7	TRBV27	NA	15	TGTGCCAGCAGTTTATCGGGGGATACCACCTACGAGCAGTACTTC	CASSLSGDTTYEQYF
TRBD1	TRBJ2-7	TRBV25-1	few	14	TGTGCCAGCAGTTTGGGACAGGGAGCCTACGAGCAGTACTTC	CASSLGQGAYEQYF
NA	TRBJ1-2	TRBV7-8	once	16	TGTGCCAGCAGCTTAGGGCCAGAGCTTACTAACTATGGCTACACCTTC	CASSLGPELTNYGYTF
NA	TRBJ1-1	TRBV27	NA	14	TGTGCCAGCAGTTTACTAGGTGGGAACACTGAAGCTTTCTTT	CASSLLGGNTEAFF
NA	TRBJ1-2	TRBV29-1	few	9	TGCAGCGTTCCGGATGGCTACACCTTC	CSVPDGYTF
TRBD1	TRBJ1-2	TRBV14	once	15	TGTGCCAGCAGCCAGACAACAGGGGTTCAAGATGGCTACACCTTC	CASSQTTGVQDGYTF
NA	TRBJ2-2	TRBV9	NA	14	TGTGCCAGCAGCGTAGCCTCCAGCCACCGGGAGCTGTTTTTT	CASSVASSHRELFF
NA	TRBJ2-5	TRBV5-1	NA	13	TGCGCCAGCAAAGTGCTGGCCGAGGAGACCCAGTACTTC	CASKVLAEETQYF
NA	TRBJ2-1	TRBV29-1	NA	11	TGCAGCGTTATGGGGCGGAATGAGCAGTTCTTC	CSVMGRNEQFF
NA	TRBJ2-1	TRBV14	NA	15	TGTGCCAGCAGCGCATTTGGGGGTCCCGGGGATGAGCAGTTCTTC	CASSAFGGPGDEQFF
TRBD2	TRBJ2-1	TRBV23-1	NA	14	TGCGCCAGCAGTCAAGGGGGACTAGCGGGAGGGCGGCTCTTC	CASSQGGLAGGRLF
NA	TRBJ1-5	TRBV5-4	once	15	TGTGCCAGCAGCTTGGGGGGCAGCGTTAATCAGCCCCAGCATTTT	CASSLGGSVNQPQHF
TRBD2	TRBJ2-3	TRBV13	NA	16	TGTGCCAGCAGCTCCGAAGGACTAGCGGGCACAGATACGCAGTATTTT	CASSSEGLAGTDTQYF
NA	TRBJ2-5	TRBV15	NA	14	TGTGCCACCAGCAGGGTGGGGAATCAAGAGACCCAGTACTTC	CATSRVGNQETQYF
NA	TRBJ2-7	TRBV6-5	NA	12	TGTGCCAGCAGTTATTCGGGGCTCGAGCAGTACTTC	CASSYSGLEQYF
NA	TRBJ2-1	TRBV2	NA	9	TGTGCCAGCAGGGACAGGCAGTTCTTC	CASRDRQFF
TRBD2	TRBJ2-1	TRBV9	NA	17	TGTGCCAGCAGCGTCCGGACTAGCGGGAGTACCTACAATGAGCAGTTCTTC	CASSVRTSGSTYNEQFF
NA	TRBJ2-2	TRBV7-8	NA	14	TGTGCCAGCAGCTTGGGGCAGAAAACCGGGGAGCTGTTTTTT	CASSLGQKTGELFF
NA	TRBJ2-7	TRBV5-5	NA	13	TGTGCCAGCAGCCACGGACAGACCTACGAGCAGTACTTC	CASSHGQTYEQYF
NA	TRBJ2-7	TRBV29-1	few	13	TGCAGCGTTAGATCAGGTTTAGCCTACGAGCAGTACTTC	CSVRSGLAYEQYF
NA	TRBJ2-5	TRBV11-2	NA	14	TGTGCCAGCAGCTTAGGGGTTGGGCAAGAGACCCAGTACTTC	CASSLGVGQETQYF